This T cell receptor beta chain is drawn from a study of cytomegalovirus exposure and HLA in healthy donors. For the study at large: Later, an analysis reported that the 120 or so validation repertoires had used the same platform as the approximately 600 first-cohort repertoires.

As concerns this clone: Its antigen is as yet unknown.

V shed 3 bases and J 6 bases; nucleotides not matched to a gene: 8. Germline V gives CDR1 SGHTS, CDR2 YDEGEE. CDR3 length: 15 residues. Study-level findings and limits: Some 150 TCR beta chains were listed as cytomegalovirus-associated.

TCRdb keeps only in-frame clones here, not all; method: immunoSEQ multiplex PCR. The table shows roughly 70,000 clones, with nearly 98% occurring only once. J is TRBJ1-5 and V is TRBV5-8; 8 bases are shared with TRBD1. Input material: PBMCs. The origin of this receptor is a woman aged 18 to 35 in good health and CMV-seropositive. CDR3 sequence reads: CASSSQGARSQPQHF. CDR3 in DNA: TGTGCCAGCAGCTCGCAGGGGGCTAGAAGTCAGCCCCAGCATTTT.